This is a list of T cell receptor beta chains from one sample in a study of T cell responses to AZD1222 COVID-19 vaccine. Measured with immunoSEQ multiplex PCR; TCRdb has only the in-frame clones, and not every one. The data hold some 200,000 clones, with approximately 94% observed a single time. The input for sequencing was peripheral blood, taken 28 days after the second dose of the MenACWY control vaccine. The receptors stem from an adult who received the MenACWY meningococcal vaccine as a control. Each CDR3 is given with its conserved first and last residue. Each record gives: J gene, clone size, D gene, V gene, CDR3 DNA, CDR3 protein. The D gene is left open where the match is weak. The size of a clone is reported for some rows only, either as once, few or many, or as a class for expanded clones.

J gene: TRBJ1-2
clone size: NA
D gene: NA
V gene: TRBV27
CDR3 DNA: TGTGCCAGCAGTCAGGGACCGGGGTTAAGCCGTGGCTACACCTTC
CDR3 protein: CASSQGPGLSRGYTF

J gene: TRBJ1-3
clone size: NA
D gene: NA
V gene: TRBV9
CDR3 DNA: TGTGCCAGCAGCGCCTTTCGACAGGCCGTCCCCGGAAACACCATATATTTT
CDR3 protein: CASSAFRQAVPGNTIYF

J gene: TRBJ2-2
clone size: once
D gene: NA
V gene: TRBV25-1
CDR3 DNA: TGTGCCAGCAGTGAATATGGGGGCGGGGAGCTGTTTTTT
CDR3 protein: CASSEYGGGELFF

J gene: TRBJ2-2
clone size: NA
D gene: TRBD1
V gene: TRBV27
CDR3 DNA: TGTGCCAGCAGTTTAACAGGGGGCGAAACCGGGGAGCTGTTTTTT
CDR3 protein: CASSLTGGETGELFF

J gene: TRBJ1-3
clone size: NA
D gene: TRBD1
V gene: TRBV5-4
CDR3 DNA: TGTGCCAGCAGAATGGACAGGGGGCTTGGAAACACCATATATTTT
CDR3 protein: CASRMDRGLGNTIYF

J gene: TRBJ1-1
clone size: NA
D gene: TRBD1
V gene: TRBV6-2/TRBV6-3
CDR3 DNA: TGTGCCAGCAGTTACTCGACGGGGGCCGGGACAGGGGCTGACACTGAAGCTTTCTTT
CDR3 protein: CASSYSTGAGTGADTEAFF

J gene: TRBJ1-5
clone size: NA
D gene: NA
V gene: TRBV6-5
CDR3 DNA: TGTGCCAGCAGCATGCAGGGGTATCAGCCCCAGCATTTT
CDR3 protein: CASSMQGYQPQHF

J gene: TRBJ2-1
clone size: NA
D gene: NA
V gene: TRBV14
CDR3 DNA: TGTGCCAGCAGCCAAGGACTGGGCGTGGAGCAGTTCTTC
CDR3 protein: CASSQGLGVEQFF

J gene: TRBJ2-3
clone size: NA
D gene: NA
V gene: TRBV7-6
CDR3 DNA: TGTGCCAGCAGCTTACTGGCTGATACGCAGTATTTT
CDR3 protein: CASSLLADTQYF

J gene: TRBJ2-2
clone size: NA
D gene: NA
V gene: TRBV28
CDR3 DNA: TGTGCCAGCAGTGGACCTCAAGTGTACACCGGGGAGCTGTTTTTT
CDR3 protein: CASSGPQVYTGELFF

J gene: TRBJ1-2
clone size: NA
D gene: TRBD1
V gene: TRBV6-5
CDR3 DNA: TGTGCCAGCAGCCCGGGACAGGAGTCCTATGGCTACACCTTC
CDR3 protein: CASSPGQESYGYTF

J gene: TRBJ2-7
clone size: once
D gene: NA
V gene: TRBV28
CDR3 DNA: TGTGCCAGCAGTTTATCCGGGGACGTAGCCTACGAGCAGTACTTC
CDR3 protein: CASSLSGDVAYEQYF

J gene: TRBJ1-2
clone size: NA
D gene: NA
V gene: TRBV7-9
CDR3 DNA: TGTGCCAGCAGCTTAGGCACCGGTTCATATGGCTACACCTTC
CDR3 protein: CASSLGTGSYGYTF

J gene: TRBJ2-7
clone size: NA
D gene: NA
V gene: TRBV5-1
CDR3 DNA: TGCGCCAGCAGTCCAGATTTAACCTCCTACGAGCAGTACTTC
CDR3 protein: CASSPDLTSYEQYF

J gene: TRBJ1-2
clone size: NA
D gene: NA
V gene: TRBV5-1
CDR3 DNA: TGCGCCAGCAGCTTGGGGGACGACCCCGGCTACACCTTC
CDR3 protein: CASSLGDDPGYTF

J gene: TRBJ2-2
clone size: NA
D gene: NA
V gene: TRBV6-5
CDR3 DNA: TGTGCCAGCAAAGGGACAATCACCGGGGAGCTGTTTTTT
CDR3 protein: CASKGTITGELFF

J gene: TRBJ2-2
clone size: NA
D gene: NA
V gene: TRBV25-1
CDR3 DNA: TGTGCCAGCAGTGCAGGGGATTCCGGGGAGCTGTTTTTT
CDR3 protein: CASSAGDSGELFF

J gene: TRBJ2-2
clone size: NA
D gene: TRBD2
V gene: TRBV7-3
CDR3 DNA: TGTGCCAGCAGCACCTGGACTAGGGGCGGGGAGCTGTTTTTT
CDR3 protein: CASSTWTRGGELFF

J gene: TRBJ1-4
clone size: NA
D gene: NA
V gene: TRBV30
CDR3 DNA: TGTGCCTGGAGCCATCGAGGGACTTATTTTGAAAAACTGTTTTTT
CDR3 protein: CAWSHRGTYFEKLFF

J gene: TRBJ1-3
clone size: NA
D gene: NA
V gene: TRBV30
CDR3 DNA: TGTGGTTGGGCTTCTAACTCTGGAAACACCATATATTTT
CDR3 protein: CGWASNSGNTIYF

J gene: TRBJ2-6
clone size: NA
D gene: NA
V gene: TRBV5-1
CDR3 DNA: TGCGCCAGCAGCTTTACGGCCTCTGGGGCCAACGTCCTGACTTTC
CDR3 protein: CASSFTASGANVLTF

J gene: TRBJ2-7
clone size: NA
D gene: NA
V gene: TRBV2
CDR3 DNA: TGTGCCAGCAGCACGACAGCCACCGGGGGCGAGCAGTACTTC
CDR3 protein: CASSTTATGGEQYF

J gene: TRBJ1-4
clone size: NA
D gene: NA
V gene: TRBV18
CDR3 DNA: TGTGCCAGCTCACCACCGGGAAGGGAAGGAGAAAAACTGTTTTTT
CDR3 protein: CASSPPGREGEKLFF

J gene: TRBJ2-2
clone size: NA
D gene: NA
V gene: TRBV19
CDR3 DNA: TGTGCCAGTAGTATTATGGGTTTTCCGACCGGGGAGCTGTTTTTT
CDR3 protein: CASSIMGFPTGELFF

J gene: TRBJ2-7
clone size: once
D gene: TRBD2
V gene: TRBV6-2/TRBV6-3
CDR3 DNA: TGTGCCAGCAGTTACCTGGCTAGCGGGAGTTCCGAGCAGTACTTC
CDR3 protein: CASSYLASGSSEQYF

J gene: TRBJ2-1
clone size: NA
D gene: NA
V gene: TRBV11-2
CDR3 DNA: TGTGCCAGCAGCTTAGAGCCGACAAACAATGAGCAGTTCTTC
CDR3 protein: CASSLEPTNNEQFF

J gene: TRBJ2-1
clone size: NA
D gene: NA
V gene: TRBV20-1
CDR3 DNA: TGCAGTGCTAGAATCCACAATGAGCAGTTCTTC
CDR3 protein: CSARIHNEQFF

J gene: TRBJ2-1
clone size: NA
D gene: NA
V gene: TRBV7-9
CDR3 DNA: TGTGCCAGCAGCATCAACCTTTACAATGAGCAGTTCTTC
CDR3 protein: CASSINLYNEQFF

J gene: TRBJ2-1
clone size: NA
D gene: TRBD2
V gene: TRBV7-8
CDR3 DNA: TGTGCCAGCAGCTTAGCGGGACTAGCCCCGTACAATGAGCAGTTCTTC
CDR3 protein: CASSLAGLAPYNEQFF

J gene: TRBJ2-2
clone size: NA
D gene: TRBD2
V gene: TRBV7-7
CDR3 DNA: TGTGCTAGCACCCTATTTAGCGGGAGGTACGAGGACACCGGGGAGCTGTTTTTT
CDR3 protein: CASTLFSGRYEDTGELFF

J gene: TRBJ2-7
clone size: NA
D gene: NA
V gene: TRBV28
CDR3 DNA: TGTGCCAGCAGTTTGGTCTACGAGCAGTACTTC
CDR3 protein: CASSLVYEQYF

J gene: TRBJ2-7
clone size: NA
D gene: TRBD1
V gene: TRBV30
CDR3 DNA: TGTGCCTGGAGCCGGGGGACAGGTCCCTACGAGCAGTACTTC
CDR3 protein: CAWSRGTGPYEQYF

J gene: TRBJ1-1
clone size: NA
D gene: NA
V gene: TRBV24-1
CDR3 DNA: TGTGCCACCAGTGATTTGAAAGGGGAGGCTTTCTTT
CDR3 protein: CATSDLKGEAFF